By sample fraction, the clone carrying this TCR beta chain is medium-sized. Being off target in a library aimed at alpha chains, this beta chain has a size of little meaning. As for time point: sample taken at primary tumor resection. Unsorted whole RNA of tumor, nontumor lung or frozen PBMC was sequenced. The germline CDR1 and CDR2 sequences are SQVTM and ANQGSEA. J was trimmed by 2 bases and V by 6 bases; bases with no gene match: 2. The CDR3 totals 13 residues. The data stem from a study of spatial heterogeneity in lung cancer. Every TCR cDNA molecule carried a tag that served as a unique molecular identifier. TCRdb reanalysed the 5' RACE reads using MiXCR and keeps one entry per CDR3 protein. The sample has roughly 10,000 distinct CDR3 sequences; around 5.8% are singletons.

This chain connects TRBV29-1 to TRBJ1-5, with 9 bases fitting TRBD1. The sequence came from a male donor with early-stage non-small cell lung cancer. The specimen was PBMCs, collected at surgery. The CDR3 protein is CSVWDRGNQPQHF. The DNA for the CDR3 is TGCAGCGTGTGGGACAGGGGCAATCAGCCCCAGCATTTT.